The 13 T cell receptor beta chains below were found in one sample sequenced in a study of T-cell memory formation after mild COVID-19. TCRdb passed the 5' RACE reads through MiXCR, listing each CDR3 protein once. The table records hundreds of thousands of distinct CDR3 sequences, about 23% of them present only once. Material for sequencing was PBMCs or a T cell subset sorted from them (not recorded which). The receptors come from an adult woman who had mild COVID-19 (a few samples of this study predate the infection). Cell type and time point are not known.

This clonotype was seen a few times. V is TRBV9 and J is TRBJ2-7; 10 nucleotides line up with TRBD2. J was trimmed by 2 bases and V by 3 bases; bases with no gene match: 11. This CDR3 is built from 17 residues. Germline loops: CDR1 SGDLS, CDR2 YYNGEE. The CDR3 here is CASSATGGLAETYEQYF. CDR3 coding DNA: TGTGCCAGCAGCGCAACGGGAGGACTAGCGGAGACCTACGAGCAGTACTTC. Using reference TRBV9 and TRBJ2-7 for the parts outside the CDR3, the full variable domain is DSGVTQTPKHLITATGQRVTLRCSPRSGDLSVYWYQQSLDQGLQFLIQYYNGEERAKGNILERFSAQQFPDLHSELNLSSLELGDSALYFCASSATGGLAETYEQYFGPGTRLTVT.

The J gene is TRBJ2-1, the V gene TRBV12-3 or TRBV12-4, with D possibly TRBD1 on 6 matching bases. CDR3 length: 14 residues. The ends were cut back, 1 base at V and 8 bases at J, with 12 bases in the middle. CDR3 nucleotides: TGTGCCAGCAGTTTAGAGATCAGGGGATATGAGCAGTTCTTC. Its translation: CASSLEIRGYEQFF.

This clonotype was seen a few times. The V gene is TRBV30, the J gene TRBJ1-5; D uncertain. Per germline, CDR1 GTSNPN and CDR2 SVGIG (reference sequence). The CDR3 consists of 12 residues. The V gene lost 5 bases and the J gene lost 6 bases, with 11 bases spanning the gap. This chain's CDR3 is CAWGPGSQPQHF. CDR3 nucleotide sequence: TGTGCCTGGGGACCAGGCAGTCAGCCCCAGCATTTT.

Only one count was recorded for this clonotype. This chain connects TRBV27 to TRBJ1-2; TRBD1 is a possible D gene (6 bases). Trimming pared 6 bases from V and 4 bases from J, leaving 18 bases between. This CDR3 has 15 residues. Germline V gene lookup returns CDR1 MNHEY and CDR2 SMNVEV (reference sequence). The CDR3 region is CASRLNGGAFYGYTF. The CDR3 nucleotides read TGTGCCAGCAGACTTAATGGGGGCGCGTTCTATGGCTACACCTTC.

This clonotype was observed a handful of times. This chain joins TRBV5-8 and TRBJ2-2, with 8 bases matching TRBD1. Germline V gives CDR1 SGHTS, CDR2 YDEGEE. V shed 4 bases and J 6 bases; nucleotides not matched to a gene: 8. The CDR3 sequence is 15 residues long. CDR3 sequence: CASSPGQGWAGELFF. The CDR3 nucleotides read TGTGCCAGCAGCCCCGGACAGGGTTGGGCCGGGGAGCTGTTTTTT.

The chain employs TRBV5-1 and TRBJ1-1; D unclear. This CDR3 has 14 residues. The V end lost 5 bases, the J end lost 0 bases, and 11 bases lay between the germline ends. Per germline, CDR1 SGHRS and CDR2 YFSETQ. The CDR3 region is CASRTDAMNTEAFF. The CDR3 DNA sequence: TGCGCCAGCAGGACTGACGCGATGAACACTGAAGCTTTCTTT.

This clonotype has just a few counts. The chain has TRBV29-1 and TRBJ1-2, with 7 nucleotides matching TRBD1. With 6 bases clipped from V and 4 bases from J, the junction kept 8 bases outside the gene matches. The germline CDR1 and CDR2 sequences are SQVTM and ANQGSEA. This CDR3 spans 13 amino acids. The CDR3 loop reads CSVLGQATYGYTF. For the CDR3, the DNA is TGCAGCGTCCTAGGACAGGCCACCTATGGCTACACCTTC.

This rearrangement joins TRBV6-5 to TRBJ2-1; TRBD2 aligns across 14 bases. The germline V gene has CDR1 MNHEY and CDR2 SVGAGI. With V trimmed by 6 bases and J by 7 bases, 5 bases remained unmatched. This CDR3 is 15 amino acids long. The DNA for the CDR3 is TGTGCCAGCAGCTCCGGGACTAGCGGGGGTAATGAGCAGTTCTTC. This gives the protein CASSSGTSGGNEQFF.

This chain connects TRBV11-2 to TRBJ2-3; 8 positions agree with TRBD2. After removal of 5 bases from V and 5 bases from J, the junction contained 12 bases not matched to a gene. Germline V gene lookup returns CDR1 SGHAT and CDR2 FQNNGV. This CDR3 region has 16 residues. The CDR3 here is CASSSKLADPLDTQYF. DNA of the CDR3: TGTGCCAGCAGCAGCAAACTAGCGGACCCCTTAGATACGCAGTATTTT.

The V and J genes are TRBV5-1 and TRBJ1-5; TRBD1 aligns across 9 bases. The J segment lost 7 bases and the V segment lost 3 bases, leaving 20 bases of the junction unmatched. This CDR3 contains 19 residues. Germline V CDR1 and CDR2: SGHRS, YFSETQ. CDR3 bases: TGCGCCAGCAGCTCAAACCGGGACAGGGAGCCCTTGCGAGGACAGCCCCAGCATTTT. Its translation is CASSSNRDREPLRGQPQHF.

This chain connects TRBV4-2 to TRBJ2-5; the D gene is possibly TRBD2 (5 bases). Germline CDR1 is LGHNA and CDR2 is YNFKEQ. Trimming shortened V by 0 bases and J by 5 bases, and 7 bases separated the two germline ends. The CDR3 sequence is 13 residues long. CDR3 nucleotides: TGTGCCAGCAGCCAAGATGGAGGTGAGACCCAGTACTTC. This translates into CASSQDGGETQYF.

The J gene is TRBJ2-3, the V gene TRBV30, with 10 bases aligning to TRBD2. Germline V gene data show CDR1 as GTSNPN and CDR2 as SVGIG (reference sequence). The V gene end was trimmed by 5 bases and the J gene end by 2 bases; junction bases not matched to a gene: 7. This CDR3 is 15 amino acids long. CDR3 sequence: CAWSTLAGFTDTQYF. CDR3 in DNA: TGTGCCTGGTCCACACTAGCGGGATTCACAGATACGCAGTATTTT.

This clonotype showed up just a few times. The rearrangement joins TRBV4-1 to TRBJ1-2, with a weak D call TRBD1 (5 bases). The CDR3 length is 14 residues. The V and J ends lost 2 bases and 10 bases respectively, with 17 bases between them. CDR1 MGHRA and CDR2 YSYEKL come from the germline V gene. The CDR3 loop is CASSQLRDGWDYTF. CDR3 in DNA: TGCGCCAGCAGCCAACTGAGGGACGGTTGGGACTACACCTTC.